This T cell receptor beta chain was sequenced in a study of blood T cells in healthy people across ages. Primers used in a second PCR of roughly 6 to 11 cycles were a sample-barcoded 5' primer and a J-beta primer mix. MiXCR, run by TCRdb on the 5' RACE reads, gives a single entry per CDR3 protein. The sample has some 860,000 distinct CDR3 sequences; roughly 50% are singletons. This CDR3 has 16 amino acids. Trimming took off 1 base at V and 1 base at J, with 13 bases between the two ends. The V gene's germline CDR1 is SGHAT and CDR2 FQNNGV. The sequence was obtained from a man aged 35 to 55 in good health. Sequences were obtained from blood. The rearrangement uses TRBV11-2 and TRBJ2-5; D possibly corresponds to TRBD1 (5 bases). This CDR3 is CASSLGTRTIQETQYF. CDR3 nucleotides: TGTGCCAGCAGCTTAGGGACACGTACTATCCAAGAGACCCAGTACTTC.